The entry below describes one T cell receptor beta chain. The data were taken from a study of blood T cell repertoires in COVID-19. Produced via immunoSEQ multiplex PCR; TCRdb's table is partial and in-frame only. The sample consists of about 52,000 clones, 85% to 90% of them appearing once. V was trimmed by 8 bases and J by 3 bases, leaving 13 bases between them. Per the germline V gene, CDR1 is SNHLY and CDR2 is FYNNEI. The length of the CDR3 is 14 residues. The origin of this receptor is a human donor in a cohort sampled during active COVID-19. The sequenced sample was peripheral blood. V usage is TRBV2 and J usage is TRBJ1-4, with a tentative D call TRBD1 (5 bases). The CDR3 DNA reads as TGTGCCAGCTATCAGGGTCTCGCTAATGAAAAACTGTTTTTT. Translated: CASYQGLANEKLFF.